A single sample is the source of the 15 T cell receptor beta chains below, sequenced in a study of T cell responses to AZD1222 COVID-19 vaccine (dated by TCRdb to about 2021). Library construction relied on the immunoSEQ multiplex PCR assay. The source is immuneACCESS, and TCRdb retained only in-frame sequences with V and J called. Part of the clones is not carried over; for the studies checked, unresolved V genes explain less than half of this, and the remainder is unexplained. The sample profile shows about 150,000 clones; about 93% of them were found once. The top ten clones comprise 3% to 3.5% of the sample. In the paper's terms, the time point label means: about 28 days (+/-7) after the second vaccine dose. The sequencing used peripheral blood, collected 28 days after the second AZD1222 dose. These receptors came from an adult who received the AZD1222 COVID-19 vaccine.

A single count supports this clone. The V gene is TRBV29-1, the J gene TRBJ2-4; D gene unclear. Per germline, CDR1 SQVTM and CDR2 ANQGSEA. V lost 6 bases and J lost 3, with 15 bases in between. There are 14 residues in the CDR3. This chain's CDR3 is CSVGLETVKNIQYF. CDR3 coding DNA: TGCAGCGTCGGCCTTGAAACGGTCAAAAACATTCAGTACTTC. The full variable domain, in which reference TRBV29-1 and TRBJ2-4 provide the parts outside the CDR3, is SAVISQKPSRDICQRGTSLTIQCQVDSQVTMMFWYRQQPGQSLTLIATANQGSEATYESGFVIDKFPISRPNLTFSTLTVSNMSPEDSSIYLCSVGLETVKNIQYFGAGTRLSVL.

The genes are TRBV11-2 and TRBJ2-7; TRBD2 aligns across 13 bases. Trimming at V came to 2 bases and at J to 0 bases, leaving 7 bases not matched to a gene. There are 18 residues in the CDR3. Germline V gene sequence: CDR1 SGHAT, CDR2 FQNNGV. The CDR3 is CASSLPGTSGKNSYEQYF. The CDR3 DNA reads as TGTGCCAGCAGCTTACCAGGGACTAGCGGGAAGAACTCCTACGAGCAGTACTTC.

This clone is a singleton in its sample. The V gene is TRBV7-2, the J gene TRBJ2-5; 8 bases line up with TRBD2. Germline V gives CDR1 SGHTA, CDR2 FQGNSA. The ends lost 5 bases at V and 1 base at J; junction bases unmatched: 3. This CDR3 region has 14 residues. The CDR3 here is CASSPGLAQETQYF. The CDR3 nucleotides are TGTGCCAGCAGCCCCGGACTAGCCCAAGAGACCCAGTACTTC.

The rearrangement joins TRBV24-1 to TRBJ2-7, with unresolved D. Germline CDR1 and CDR2: KGHDR and SFDVKD. Trimming left V 4 bases short and J 2 bases short, with 14 bases between. The CDR3 spans 15 residues. The CDR3 is CATSDRAHAPYEQYF. In DNA form, the CDR3 reads TGTGCCACCAGTGACCGGGCCCACGCACCCTACGAGCAGTACTTC.

The V and J genes are TRBV29-1 and TRBJ2-7, with D hard to call. Germline V CDR1 and CDR2: SQVTM, ANQGSEA. The CDR3 is 11 amino acids. V shed 1 base and J shed 3 bases, with 4 bases lying between them. Here the CDR3 DNA reads TGCAGCGTTGAAGGGGGCTACGAGCAGTACTTC. Its protein product is CSVEGGYEQYF.

The rearrangement links TRBV4-1 to TRBJ2-7, with D possibly TRBD1 on 5 matching bases. Germline CDR1 and CDR2: MGHRA and YSYEKL. The length of the CDR3 is 14 residues. Trimming removed 0 bases at V and 5 bases at J, with 11 bases between. The CDR3, as DNA: TGCGCCAGCAGCCAAGAAGGTAGGGGCGACGAGCAGTACTTC. It yields the protein CASSQEGRGDEQYF.

The chain couples TRBV19 to TRBJ1-1; the D gene is possibly TRBD1 (5 bases). The CDR3 has 15 amino acids. CDR1 is LNHDA and CDR2 is SQIVND in the germline V gene (reference sequence). V gave up 0 bases and J gave up 3 bases, with 11 bases separating them. The CDR3 nucleotides are TGTGCCAGTAGTATAGATCACGGGGGTCACACTGAAGCTTTCTTT. This gives the protein CASSIDHGGHTEAFF.

The table lists this clone with a count of one. Other DNA sequences in the same sample also yield this CDR3. This sequence joins TRBV6-5 and TRBJ2-7; D is undetermined. Germline V gene lookup returns CDR1 MNHEY and CDR2 SVGAGI. Deletions cut 6 bases from V and 2 bases from J, with 11 bases between. The CDR3 is 13 residues long. CDR3 sequence: CASSLSPTYEQYF. The CDR3 DNA is TGTGCCAGCAGCTTGAGTCCGACCTACGAGCAGTACTTC.

The chain uses TRBV13 and TRBJ1-2, with a tentative D call TRBD1 (6 bases). Germline values: CDR1 PRHDT, CDR2 FYEKMQ (reference sequence). The V end was cut by 8 bases, the J end by 4 bases, with 17 bases between. The CDR3 has 14 amino acids. The DNA of the CDR3 is TGTGCCAGCGCCGAGGGGGGTTCGAGCTATGGCTACACCTTC. It specifies CASAEGGSSYGYTF.

This chain connects TRBV5-1 to TRBJ2-1; D gene ambiguous. The germline V gene has CDR1 SGHRS and CDR2 YFSETQ. This CDR3 comprises 14 residues. With 0 bases removed from V and 9 bases from J, the gap between germline ends came to 13 bases. CDR3 region: CASSLAPSPGEQFF. The CDR3 DNA reads as TGCGCCAGCAGCTTGGCCCCATCCCCGGGTGAGCAGTTCTTC.

This sequence joins TRBV7-9 and TRBJ2-7; D perhaps matches TRBD2 (6 bases). The CDR3 length is 14 residues. Trimming took off 0 bases at V and 6 bases at J, with 12 bases between the two ends. CDR1 is SEHNR, CDR2 FQNEAQ, per germline (reference sequence). The CDR3 reads CASSLASGSGEQYF. The CDR3 bases are TGTGCCAGCAGCTTAGCTAGCGGTTCAGGCGAGCAGTACTTC.

DNA of the CDR3: TGTGCCGGTGACAGGGGGAGAGGCACTGAAGCTTTCTTT. It translates to CAGDRGRGTEAFF. The rearrangement uses TRBV30 and TRBJ1-1, with TRBD1 identical over 9 bases. CDR1 is GTSNPN, CDR2 SVGIG, per germline (reference sequence). Trimming cost V 8 bases and J 4 bases; bases outside gene matches: 8. This CDR3 contains 13 residues.

This clone was found a few times. V and J are TRBV10-3 and TRBJ2-7, with D unresolved. CDR3 length: 11 residues. Germline V CDR1 and CDR2: ENHRY, SYGVKD. V lost 0 bases and J 7 bases, leaving 4 bases between the germline ends. CDR3 sequence (DNA): TGTGCCATCAGTGAGTCTAGGGAGCAGTACTTC. This sequence encodes CAISESREQYF.

DNA for the CDR3: TGTGCCAGCAGCTTCGGGACAGTGAACACCGGGGAGCTGTTTTTT. Translating it yields CASSFGTVNTGELFF. The chain employs TRBV7-6 and TRBJ2-2, with TRBD1 matching over 7 bases. Unmatched junction bases numbered 2, after V lost 3 bases and J lost 1 base. The germline CDR1 and CDR2 sequences are SGHVS and FNYEAQ. The CDR3 totals 15 residues.

This clone was seen just once. The chain employs TRBV19 and TRBJ1-1; a weak D match, TRBD1 (6 bases). CDR3 length: 13 residues. In germline, CDR1 is LNHDA, CDR2 SQIVND (reference sequence). The germline V and J ends were trimmed by 3 bases and 1 base, with 6 bases remaining between them. The CDR3: CASSMGQNTEAFF. The CDR3 bases are TGTGCCAGTAGTATGGGACAGAACACTGAAGCTTTCTTT.